This note documents a single T cell receptor beta chain sequence. Its antigen is currently unknown. The data belong to a study of OX40 agonist ivuxolimab in advanced cancers. Study-level background: From 23 to 79 years was the age range, with a mean of 60 years, and around 83% were male. Broader study findings: No determination was made of the antigen specificity of the expanded peripheral T cells.

The assay was immunoSEQ multiplex PCR, and TCRdb's table has in-frame clones only and misses some. This table has 75,000 to 80,000 clones, over 75% appearing once. V was trimmed by 1 base and J by 0 bases, leaving 10 bases between them. CDR1 SGHTA and CDR2 FQGTGA come from the germline V gene. CDR3 length: 17 amino acids. This TCR was sampled from an adult with an advanced solid tumor such as melanoma, head and neck, liver or kidney cancer. The sequencing here drew on CD4+ or CD8+ T cells sorted from blood, taken in a trial of the OX40 agonist ivuxolimab. The V call is TRBV7-3, the J call TRBJ2-6; possibly TRBD2 for D (5 bases). CDR3 DNA sequence: TGTGCCAGCAGCTTAATTGGGGAGTTCTCTGGGGCCAACGTCCTGACTTTC. Translated, it gives CASSLIGEFSGANVLTF.